This T cell receptor beta chain was sequenced during a study of blood T cell repertoires in COVID-19. For the study at large: COVID-19 samples from acute and convalescent phases originated in the United States, Italy and Spain. T cells, B-cell-depleted T cells, or PBMCs supplied cDNA or gDNA.

Germline CDR1 is MDHEN and CDR2 is SYDVKM. The V gene lost 6 bases and the J gene lost 7 bases, with 18 bases spanning the gap. The CDR3 is made up of 15 amino acids. As processed by the authors: Using reference gene primer amplification, nucleated cell counts were estimated. This table comes from immunoSEQ multiplex PCR, and its TCRdb copy is limited to in-frame clones, with some not included. V and J calls and clone size come straight from that table; D and trimming were deduced from the DNA. Counted here are about 330,000 clones, roughly 90% occurring once; the ten biggest clones make up under 5%.

The chain has TRBV28 and TRBJ2-2, with D possibly TRBD2 on 6 matching bases. Specimen: peripheral blood. The sequence was collected from a woman in her fifties or sixties with active or convalescent COVID-19. In DNA form, the CDR3 reads TGTGCCAGCAGCGAGGGAGGTTCGTTCGTCGGGGAGCTGTTTTTT. Its translation: CASSEGGSFVGELFF. Combining the CDR3 with reference TRBV28 and TRBJ2-2 gives the whole variable domain DVKVTQSSRYLVKRTGEKVFLECVQDMDHENMFWYRQDPGLGLRLIYFSYDVKMKEKGDIPEGYSVSREKKERFSLILESASTNQTSMYLCASSEGGSFVGELFFGEGSRLTVL.